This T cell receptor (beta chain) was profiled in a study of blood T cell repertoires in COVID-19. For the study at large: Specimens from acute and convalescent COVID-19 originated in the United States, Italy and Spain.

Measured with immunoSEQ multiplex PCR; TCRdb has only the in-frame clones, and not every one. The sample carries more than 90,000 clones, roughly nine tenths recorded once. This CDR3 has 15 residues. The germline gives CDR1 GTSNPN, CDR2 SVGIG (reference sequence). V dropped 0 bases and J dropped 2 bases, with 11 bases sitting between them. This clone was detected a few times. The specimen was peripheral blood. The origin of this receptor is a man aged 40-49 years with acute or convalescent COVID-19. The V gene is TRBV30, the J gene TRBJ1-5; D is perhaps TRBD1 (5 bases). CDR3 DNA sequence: TGTGCCTGGAGTGTACTGGGGGGAGGCAATCAGCCCCAGCATTTT. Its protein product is CAWSVLGGGNQPQHF. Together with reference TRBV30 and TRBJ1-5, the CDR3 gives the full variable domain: SQTIHQWPATLVQPVGSPLSLECTVEGTSNPNLYWYRQAAGRGLQLLFYSVGIGQISSEVPQNLSASRPQDRQFILSSKKLLLSDSGFYLCAWSVLGGGNQPQHFGDGTRLSIL.